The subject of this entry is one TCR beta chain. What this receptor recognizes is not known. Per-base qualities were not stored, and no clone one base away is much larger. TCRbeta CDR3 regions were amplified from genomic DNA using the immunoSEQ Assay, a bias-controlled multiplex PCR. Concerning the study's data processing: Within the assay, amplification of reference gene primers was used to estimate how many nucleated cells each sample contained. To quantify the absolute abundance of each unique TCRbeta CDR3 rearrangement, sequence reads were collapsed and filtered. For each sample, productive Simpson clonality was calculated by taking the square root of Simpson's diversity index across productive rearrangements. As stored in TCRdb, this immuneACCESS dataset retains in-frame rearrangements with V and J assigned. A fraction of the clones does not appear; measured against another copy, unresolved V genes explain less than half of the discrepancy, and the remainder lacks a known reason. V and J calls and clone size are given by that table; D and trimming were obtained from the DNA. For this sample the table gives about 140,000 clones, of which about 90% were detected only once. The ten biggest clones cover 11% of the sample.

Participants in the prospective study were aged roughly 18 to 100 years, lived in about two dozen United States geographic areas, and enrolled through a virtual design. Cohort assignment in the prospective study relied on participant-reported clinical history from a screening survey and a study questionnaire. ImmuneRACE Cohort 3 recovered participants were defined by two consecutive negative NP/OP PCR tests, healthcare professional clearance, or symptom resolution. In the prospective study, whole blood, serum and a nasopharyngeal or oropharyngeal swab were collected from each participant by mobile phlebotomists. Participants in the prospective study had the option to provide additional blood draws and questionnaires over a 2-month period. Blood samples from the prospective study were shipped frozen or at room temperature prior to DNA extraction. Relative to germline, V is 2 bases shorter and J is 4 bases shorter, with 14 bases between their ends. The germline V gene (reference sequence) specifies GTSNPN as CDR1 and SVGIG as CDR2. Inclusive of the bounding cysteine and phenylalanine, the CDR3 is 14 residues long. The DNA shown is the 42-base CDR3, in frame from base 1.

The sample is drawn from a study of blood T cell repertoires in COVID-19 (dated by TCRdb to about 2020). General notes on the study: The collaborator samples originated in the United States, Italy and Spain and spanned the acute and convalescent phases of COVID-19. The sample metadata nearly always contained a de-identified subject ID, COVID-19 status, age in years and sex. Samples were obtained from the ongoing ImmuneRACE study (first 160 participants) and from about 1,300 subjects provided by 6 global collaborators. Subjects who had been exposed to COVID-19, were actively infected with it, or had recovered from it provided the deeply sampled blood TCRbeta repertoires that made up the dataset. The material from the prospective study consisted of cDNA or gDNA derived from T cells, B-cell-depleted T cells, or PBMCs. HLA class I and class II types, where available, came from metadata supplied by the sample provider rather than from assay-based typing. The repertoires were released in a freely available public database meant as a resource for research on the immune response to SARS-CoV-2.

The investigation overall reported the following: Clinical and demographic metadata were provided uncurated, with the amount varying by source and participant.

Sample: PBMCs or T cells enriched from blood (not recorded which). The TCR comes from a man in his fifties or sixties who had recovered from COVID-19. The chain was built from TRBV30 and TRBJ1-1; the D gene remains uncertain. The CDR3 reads CAWSPPSRSTEAFF. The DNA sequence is TGTGCCTGGAGTCCCCCGTCGCGCTCCACTGAAGCTTTCTTT.